The clone carrying this T cell receptor (beta chain) was detected only once. The sample comes from a study of blood T cell repertoires in COVID-19. Overall study context: Samples taken during acute and convalescent COVID-19 were collected in the United States, Italy and Spain.

Original methodology: It was from reference gene primer amplification that nucleated cell counts were estimated. TCRdb keeps only in-frame clones here, not all; method: immunoSEQ multiplex PCR. That table is the source of V, J and clone size, and D and trimming were worked out from the DNA. The sample has about 200,000 clones; about 85% are singletons. The CDR3 has 17 residues. Germline values: CDR1 SGHAT, CDR2 FQNNGV. Trimming took 1 base from V and 0 from J; bases not matched to a gene: 5. The source is a man aged 55-75 years with active or convalescent COVID-19. The rearrangement uses TRBV11-2 and TRBJ1-2; TRBD1 aligns across 10 bases. The sequenced sample was peripheral blood. The CDR3 protein is CASSLGEGTGANYGYTF. DNA of the CDR3: TGTGCCAGCAGCTTAGGAGAGGGGACAGGGGCTAACTATGGCTACACCTTC. The variable domain in full, completed from reference TRBV11-2 and TRBJ1-2, reads EAGVAQSPRYKIIEKRQSVAFWCNPISGHATLYWYQQILGQGPKLLIQFQNNGVVDDSQLPKDRFSAERLKGVDSTLKIQPAKLEDSAVYLCASSLGEGTGANYGYTFGSGTRLTVV.